The clone carrying this TCR beta chain has just a few counts. Its target is unknown. The library attached unique molecular identifiers to individual cDNA molecules. Original data processing: Sample TCR totals centred on a median of about 92,000, ranging about 23,224 to 700,000. MiXCR, applied by TCRdb to the RACE reads, yields one record per CDR3 protein. TCRdb assigned the V and J calls; the authors' analysis was not used. The table records more than 75,000 distinct CDR3 sequences, over 7% of them present only once. The data are from a study of human T cells and chemical hapten exposure. Study-wide background: Slight volume differences across pooled libraries mainly accounted for varying per-sample TCR yields.

CDR3 length equals 15 residues. General observations from the study: TCRs exceeding 1 in 1000 frequency stayed unchanged with DPC sensitization.

Time point denoted: healthy volunteer bleed at 6 weeks. Blood, whole and unfractionated, served as the source for total RNA extraction. This receptor was taken from a male donor in good health. Some clones in this sample may be carry-over from other donors' samples. The chain combines TRBV21-1 with TRBJ2-7; TRBD1, the table's D call, was not compared with the DNA. TRBV21-1 is a pseudogene. The sequencing input was whole blood. In DNA, the CDR3 is TGTGCCAGCAGCAAAGGACAGGGGGGCTCCTACGAGCAGTACTTC. Amino acid sequence: CASSKGQGGSYEQYF.